Presented here are 26 T cell receptor beta chains from one specimen sequenced in a study of monozygotic twins with inflammatory bowel disease. TCRdb re-analyzed the 5' RACE reads; it lists each CDR3 protein once, without DNA. Listed are approximately 210,000 distinct CDR3 sequences; less than 9% falls within the top ten. Material: blood. The receptors shown here come from a human donor with ulcerative colitis or Crohn's disease, or a healthy co-twin of an affected twin (not recorded which).

The chain recombines TRBV14 with TRBJ1-6; checking the TCRdb D call of TRBD1 is not possible without DNA. The CDR3 has 17 residues. Per germline, CDR1 SGHDN and CDR2 FVKESK. The CDR3 loop reads CASSQDLSGGYNSPLHF.

The chain links TRBV7-2 to TRBJ1-1. The CDR3 consists of 15 residues. The germline V gene has CDR1 SGHTA and CDR2 FQGNSA. The CDR3: CASSLLRPGNTEAFF.

The chain employs TRBV5-1 and TRBJ1-4; with no DNA, the TCRdb D assignment of TRBD1 cannot be verified. This CDR3 is built from 16 residues. The germline V gene has CDR1 SGHRS and CDR2 YFSETQ. CDR3 loop: CASSRDSRGGYEKLFF.

This chain uses TRBV20-1 with TRBJ2-3; absent DNA, TCRdb's TRBD1 call cannot be checked. CDR3 length equals 17 residues. Germline V gene sequence: CDR1 DFQATT, CDR2 SNEGSKA (reference sequence). CDR3 sequence: CSARGTTLGLAADTQYF.

The chain joins TRBV4-2 to TRBJ2-7; TCRdb names TRBD2, which stays unverified in the absence of DNA. CDR3 length: 11 amino acids. Germline lookup yields CDR1 LGHNA and CDR2 YNFKEQ. CDR3 in amino acids: CASSRGDYQYF.

V gene TRBV5-6 combines with J gene TRBJ1-1. The CDR3 loop spans 14 amino acids. Germline V gene sequence: CDR1 SGHDT, CDR2 YYEEEE. CDR3 residues: CASSLVRSNTEAFF. Supplemented by reference TRBV5-6 and TRBJ1-1, the full variable domain reads DAGVTQSPTHLIKTRGQQVTLRCSPKSGHDTVSWYQQALGQGPQFIFQYYEEEERQRGNFPDRFSGHQFPNYSSELNVNALLLGDSALYLCASSLVRSNTEAFFGQGTRLTVV.

The rearrangement joins TRBV7-9 to TRBJ1-1; the D call from TCRdb, TRBD1, cannot be confirmed without DNA. The CDR3 consists of 14 residues. Germline V gene data show CDR1 as SEHNR and CDR2 as FQNEAQ (reference sequence). CDR3 amino acids: CASSPRRELPEAFF.

This chain joins TRBV29-1 and TRBJ1-1. Germline V gene data show CDR1 as SQVTM and CDR2 as ANQGSEA. The CDR3 is made up of 14 amino acids. The CDR3: CSVDREGVNTEAFF.

The chain has TRBV20-1 and TRBJ1-1; TCRdb's D call of TRBD1 is untestable without DNA. The CDR3 has 13 residues. In germline, CDR1 is DFQATT, CDR2 SNEGSKA (reference sequence). The CDR3 loop reads CSAPPRGFTEAFF.

The chain employs TRBV12-3 or TRBV12-4 and TRBJ2-2; the TCRdb D gene call, TRBD1, has no DNA to confirm it. The CDR3 loop spans 14 amino acids. CDR3 amino acids: CASSDRGGTGELFF.

The genes are TRBV25-1 and TRBJ2-3; TCRdb designates TRBD2, a call that cannot be tested without DNA. Germline CDR1 reads MGHDK; CDR2 reads SYGVNS. The CDR3 has 17 amino acids. The CDR3 sequence is CASSDASGGSSTDTQYF.

The chain has TRBV5-8 and TRBJ1-1. The CDR3 extends over 14 amino acids. Germline loops: CDR1 SGHTS, CDR2 YDEGEE. CDR3: CASSFLGIGTEAFF.

The chain joins TRBV7-2 to TRBJ1-3. From germline, CDR1 is SGHTA and CDR2 FQGNSA. CDR3 length equals 12 residues. The CDR3 reads CASSLAGNTIYF.

The rearrangement links TRBV23-1 to TRBJ2-2. TRBV23-1 is an open reading frame whose function is uncertain. The CDR3 runs 18 residues. This CDR3 reads CASSQSNVDFTNTGELFF.

The CDR3 spells CAWSVAEAYEQYF. The chain uses TRBV30 and TRBJ2-7. CDR3 length: 13 residues. CDR1 and CDR2 (germline): GTSNPN, SVGIG (reference sequence).

This chain joins TRBV2 and TRBJ2-3; the TCRdb D gene call, TRBD2, has no DNA to confirm it. Germline V gene lookup returns CDR1 SNHLY and CDR2 FYNNEI. The CDR3 is made up of 15 amino acids. The CDR3 protein is CASREDGLATDTQYF.

The V and J genes are TRBV10-3 and TRBJ1-3; lacking DNA, the TRBD1 call made by TCRdb goes unchecked. Germline V gene data show CDR1 as ENHRY and CDR2 as SYGVKD. The CDR3 covers 15 residues. This CDR3 is CAISVQGARGNTIYF.

CDR3 amino acids: CASSSRTSGQETQYF. The V call is TRBV27, the J call TRBJ2-5; TCRdb gives TRBD2 as the D gene, but with no DNA this cannot be confirmed. Germline-derived CDR1 and CDR2 are MNHEY and SMNVEV (reference sequence). The CDR3 contains 15 residues.

The CDR3 is CSAVNTGGPSYEQYF. The gene calls are TRBV20-1 and TRBJ2-7; TCRdb indicates TRBD1, and absent DNA this call remains unverified. The CDR3 sequence is 15 residues long. Germline assignment: CDR1 DFQATT and CDR2 SNEGSKA (reference sequence).

The rearrangement joins TRBV4-2 to TRBJ2-3. The germline V gene has CDR1 LGHNA and CDR2 YNFKEQ. The CDR3 spans 17 residues. CDR3 in amino acids: CASSQVGAGHKPDTQYF.

The J gene is TRBJ2-3, the V gene TRBV7-9; TCRdb calls TRBD2, which cannot be checked without DNA. The V gene's germline CDR1 is SEHNR and CDR2 FQNEAQ (reference sequence). There are 14 residues in the CDR3. CDR3: CASSSSRDSWSQYF.

V gene TRBV7-3 combines with J gene TRBJ2-7; lacking DNA, the TRBD1 call made by TCRdb goes unchecked. The CDR3 covers 14 residues. Germline loops: CDR1 SGHTA, CDR2 FQGTGA. CDR3 residues: CASSTTGGPYEQYF.

This CDR3 reads CAISSGGADTQYF. The V and J genes are TRBV10-3 and TRBJ2-3; TCRdb's D gene call, TRBD2, goes unchecked for lack of DNA. The CDR3 contains 13 residues. Germline-derived CDR1 and CDR2 are ENHRY and SYGVKD.

The chain has TRBV27 and TRBJ2-7; TCRdb reports TRBD1, a call that lacks DNA to check it against. Germline CDR1 is MNHEY and CDR2 is SMNVEV (reference sequence). The CDR3 is 16 amino acids. CDR3: CASSSFPGTGDDEQYF.

The chain combines TRBV28 with TRBJ2-6. The CDR3 sequence is 15 residues long. Per the germline V gene, CDR1 is MDHEN and CDR2 is SYDVKM. The CDR3 sequence is CASSLEKSGANVLTF.

This sequence joins TRBV5-4 and TRBJ2-3; the TCRdb D gene call, TRBD2, has no DNA to confirm it. CDR1 is SGHNT, CDR2 YYREEE, per germline (reference sequence). The CDR3 runs 18 residues. CDR3: CASSMTSGRAQETDTQYF.